This T cell receptor (beta chain) emerged from a study of cytomegalovirus exposure and HLA in healthy donors. General study findings and limits: TCR beta chains numbering more than 150 were designated cytomegalovirus-associated.

With respect to this clone: What it binds is not known. This CDR3 is also generated by other DNA sequences in the sample.

Trimming cost V 6 bases and J 7 bases; bases outside gene matches: 7. Germline CDR1 reads SNHLY; CDR2 reads FYNNEI. The CDR3 runs to 14 residues. TCRdb keeps only in-frame clones here, not all; method: immunoSEQ multiplex PCR. The data contain about 130,000 clones, around 86% of them singletons. The sequenced sample consisted of PBMCs. The V gene is TRBV2, the J gene TRBJ2-7; 12 bases match TRBD1. The TCR comes from a woman between 18 and 29 years old in good health and CMV-seronegative. The CDR3 here is CASRPGQGAGEQYF. The CDR3 region has the DNA TGTGCCAGCAGGCCGGGACAGGGGGCTGGAGAGCAGTACTTC.